This T cell receptor beta chain was sequenced during a study of cytomegalovirus exposure and HLA in healthy donors. This clone was detected only a few times. The antigen remains undetermined. V lost 7 bases to trimming and J lost 0 bases, with 12 bases between them. The CDR3 runs 14 residues. Germline assignment: CDR1 ENHRY and CDR2 SYGVKD. Study results and limitations: The study designated fewer than 200 TCR beta chains cytomegalovirus-associated.

The method was immunoSEQ multiplex PCR; TCRdb's version includes in-frame clones alone and lacks a portion of them. The data contain about 140,000 clones, 88% of them singletons. Sequencing input: PBMCs. The chain links TRBV10-3 to TRBJ1-1, with TRBD1 as a possible D gene (5 bases). The sequence was collected from a woman under 30 in good health and CMV-seropositive. CDR3 sequence (DNA): TGTGCCATCAAGGAGACAGCTATGAACACTGAAGCTTTCTTT. Its translation is CAIKETAMNTEAFF.